A single sample is the source of the 32 T cell receptor beta chains below, sequenced in a study of beta chain features in type 1 diabetes. Sequenced material consisted of expressed TCRB transcripts (all of the isolated RNA was reverse transcribed). This table comes from immunoSEQ multiplex PCR, and its TCRdb copy is limited to in-frame clones, with some not included. Among 970,000 or so clones listed, 17% were seen once. The sample comprised naive CD4+ T cells from blood. These receptors came from a woman between 18 and 29 years old in good health.

This clone was detected a few times. The same CDR3 arises from other DNA sequences in this sample as well. The rearrangement joins TRBV11-2 to TRBJ2-7, with D unresolved. Germline lookup yields CDR1 SGHAT and CDR2 FQNNGV. The CDR3 has 11 residues. V lost 0 bases to trimming and J lost 4 bases, with 1 base between them. CDR3 sequence reads: CASSLDYEQYF. CDR3 sequence (DNA): TGTGCCAGCAGCTTAGATTACGAGCAGTACTTC.

There are a few counts of this clone. This chain joins TRBV7-9 and TRBJ1-3; D perhaps matches TRBD1 (5 bases). V gave up 5 bases and J gave up 1 base, with 9 bases separating them. The CDR3 is 14 amino acids. Germline V gene data show CDR1 as SEHNR and CDR2 as FQNEAQ (reference sequence). The CDR3 coding sequence is TGTGCCAGCAGCCCCAGGGCTTCTGGAAACACCATATATTTT. This gives the protein CASSPRASGNTIYF. The entire variable domain, with the rest obtained from reference TRBV7-9 and TRBJ1-3, is as follows: DTGVSQNPRHKITKRGQNVTFRCDPISEHNRLYWYRQTLGQGPEFLTYFQNEAQLEKSRLLSDRFSAERPKGSFSTLEIQRTEQGDSAMYLCASSPRASGNTIYFGEGSWLTVV.

The rearrangement joins TRBV6-1 to TRBJ2-3, with 8 bases fitting TRBD2. Germline trimming cut 5 bases from V and 6 bases from J; bases unmatched to any gene: 13. The germline CDR1 and CDR2 sequences are MNHNS and SASEGT. The CDR3 runs to 16 residues. This CDR3 is CASSQDPGLGSDTQYF. CDR3 DNA sequence: TGTGCCAGCAGTCAAGACCCGGGACTAGGATCGGATACGCAGTATTTT.

This clone was observed a handful of times. The chain uses TRBV7-9 and TRBJ1-2; TRBD1 might be the D (5 bases). V lost 7 bases and J 3 bases, leaving 15 bases between the germline ends. CDR1 is SEHNR, CDR2 FQNEAQ, per germline (reference sequence). The length of the CDR3 is 14 residues. The CDR3 region is CASTSSGAYYGYTF. CDR3 bases: TGTGCCAGCACCTCGTCCGGGGCCTACTATGGCTACACCTTC.

This clone has a handful of counts. The chain recombines TRBV4-2 with TRBJ2-5; D may match TRBD1 or TRBD2 (5 bases each). This CDR3 has 15 residues. Germline CDR1 is LGHNA and CDR2 is YNFKEQ. Trimming cost V 3 bases and J 5 bases, with 16 bases left between them. The CDR3 DNA follows: TGTGCCAGCAGCCATGGGGACCCCACTGCTGAGACCCAGTACTTC. It is translated as CASSHGDPTAETQYF.

This clone has more than one count but fewer than ten. The rearrangement joins TRBV28 to TRBJ2-7, with D uncertain. V was clipped by 5 bases and J by 5 bases, with 7 bases between them. The CDR3 totals 11 residues. CDR1 MDHEN and CDR2 SYDVKM come from the germline V gene. In DNA form, the CDR3 reads TGTGCCAGCAGTGTCCGGGACGAGCAGTACTTC. Protein: CASSVRDEQYF. The full variable domain, completed using reference TRBV28 and TRBJ2-7, is DVKVTQSSRYLVKRTGEKVFLECVQDMDHENMFWYRQDPGLGLRLIYFSYDVKMKEKGDIPEGYSVSREKKERFSLILESASTNQTSMYLCASSVRDEQYFGPGTRLTVT.

The genes are TRBV11-3 and TRBJ2-2; no clear D gene. The V end lost 4 bases, the J end lost 9 bases, and 12 bases lay between the germline ends. The CDR3 spans 13 residues. Germline V gene sequence: CDR1 SGHNT, CDR2 YENEEA. The chain's CDR3 is CASSSSYLRELFF. CDR3 nucleotide sequence: TGTGCCAGCAGCTCATCCTATCTCCGGGAGCTGTTTTTT.

V gene TRBV28 combines with J gene TRBJ1-2, with 9 nucleotides matching TRBD1. Germline V gives CDR1 MDHEN, CDR2 SYDVKM. V shed 5 bases, J shed 5 bases, and the junction held 9 bases outside the gene matches. CDR3 size: 15 residues. The CDR3 DNA reads as TGTGCCAGCAGTCCCGGGACAGGGTTATGGTATGGCTACACCTTC. Translation: CASSPGTGLWYGYTF.

The chain links TRBV7-9 to TRBJ1-2; D remains ambiguous. Germline CDR1 reads SEHNR; CDR2 reads FQNEAQ (reference sequence). With 5 bases removed from V and 4 bases from J, the gap between germline ends came to 8 bases. This CDR3 has 12 amino acids. In nucleotides, the CDR3 is TGTGCCAGCAGCCCCCGGACCTATGGCTACACCTTC. Translation: CASSPRTYGYTF.

The CDR3 loop reads CASSFVPSSSYEQYF. The CDR3 nucleotides read TGTGCCAGCAGTTTCGTCCCCAGTAGCTCCTACGAGCAGTACTTC. V is TRBV28 and J is TRBJ2-7; D is uncertain. The germline V and J ends were trimmed by 3 bases and 0 bases, with 12 bases remaining between them. Germline V lookup: CDR1 MDHEN, CDR2 SYDVKM. This CDR3 is 15 amino acids long.

This clone was found once. V usage is TRBV7-9 and J usage is TRBJ1-2; TRBD1 agrees at 7 bases. CDR1 is SEHNR, CDR2 FQNEAQ, per germline (reference sequence). The CDR3 has 18 residues. The trim removed 2 bases at V and 0 bases at J, leaving 12 bases unmatched. This CDR3 is CASSLRTGEIGSNYGYTF. For the CDR3, the DNA is TGTGCCAGCAGCTTACGTACAGGGGAGATTGGATCTAACTATGGCTACACCTTC.

The chain combines TRBV7-9 with TRBJ1-1; possible D gene TRBD1, 5 bases. With 5 bases removed from V and 3 bases from J, the gap between germline ends came to 22 bases. The germline V gene has CDR1 SEHNR and CDR2 FQNEAQ (reference sequence). The CDR3 loop spans 17 amino acids. The CDR3 DNA follows: TGTGCCAGCAGCCCCACTGAAGAGGGGATGGGGTACACTGAAGCTTTCTTT. It yields the protein CASSPTEEGMGYTEAFF.

This clone showed up just a few times. J is TRBJ2-5 and V is TRBV7-8; possible D gene TRBD1, 6 bases. The germline V gene has CDR1 SGHVS and CDR2 FQNEAQ. V dropped 5 bases and J dropped 1 base, with 14 bases sitting between them. This CDR3 has 15 residues. The CDR3 DNA sequence: TGTGCCAGCAGCCGCCGGCAGGGGAGCCAAGAGACCCAGTACTTC. Encoded protein: CASSRRQGSQETQYF.

This clone was counted between two and nine times. The chain carries TRBV2 and TRBJ2-3, with 9 bases matching TRBD1. Per the germline V gene, CDR1 is SNHLY and CDR2 is FYNNEI. The V gene end was trimmed by 5 bases and the J gene end by 1 base; junction bases not matched to a gene: 4. This CDR3 comprises 15 residues. The CDR3: CASSLRTGGTDTQYF. The CDR3 DNA follows: TGTGCCAGCAGTCTCCGGACAGGGGGCACAGATACGCAGTATTTT.

The rearrangement uses TRBV11-2 and TRBJ2-2; D uncertain. The germline V gene has CDR1 SGHAT and CDR2 FQNNGV. The CDR3 has 14 residues. Trimming removed 2 bases from V and 6 bases from J, with 10 bases in between. CDR3 coding DNA: TGTGCCAGCAGCTTATTTCAAGGAGCCGGGGAGCTGTTTTTT. It is translated as CASSLFQGAGELFF.

The chain recombines TRBV7-2 with TRBJ1-1; no firm D call. The CDR3 consists of 13 residues. CDR1 is SGHTA and CDR2 is FQGNSA in the germline V gene. Trimming took off 5 bases at V and 7 bases at J, with 14 bases between the two ends. As DNA, the CDR3 is TGTGCCAGCAGCGCATCGGGTGTTAGTGAAGCTTTCTTT. It is translated as CASSASGVSEAFF.

This clone has just a few counts. The genes are TRBV6-6 and TRBJ1-2; no definite D call. Germline V gives CDR1 MNHNY, CDR2 SVGAGI (reference sequence). V lost 0 bases, J lost 8 bases, and 7 bases lay in between. There are 12 residues in the CDR3. CDR3 sequence: CASSYSREGYTF. CDR3 in DNA: TGTGCCAGCAGTTACTCGAGGGAAGGCTACACCTTC.

The gene calls are TRBV15 and TRBJ2-3; 8 bases match TRBD1. The ends lost 7 bases at V and 3 bases at J; junction bases unmatched: 9. The CDR3 is 15 amino acids. Germline values: CDR1 LNHNV, CDR2 YYDKDF (reference sequence). The CDR3 DNA is TGTGCCACCATCTCTAGTCGACAGGGGACAGATACGCAGTATTTT. As protein: CATISSRQGTDTQYF.

A few counts support this clone. The CDR3 region has the DNA TGTGCCATCACCGAACGGGAGAGGGGTGATACGCAGTATTTT. Protein sequence: CAITERERGDTQYF. The V and J genes are TRBV10-3 and TRBJ2-3; TRBD2 might be the D (6 bases). Germline loops: CDR1 ENHRY, CDR2 SYGVKD. The CDR3 is made up of 14 amino acids. Trimming stripped 7 bases from V and 6 bases from J, with 17 bases between.

This clone was seen only a few times. V usage is TRBV18 and J usage is TRBJ2-1, with TRBD1 matching 7 bases. The CDR3 runs 14 residues. Germline V CDR1 and CDR2: KGHSH, LQKENI. V was pared by 8 bases and J by 5 bases, with 9 bases of the junction left unmatched. The CDR3 sequence is CASLRQGLDNEQFF. CDR3 sequence (DNA): TGTGCCAGCCTTCGACAGGGTTTGGACAATGAGCAGTTCTTC.

Turning to this clone: This sample also contains other DNA sequences that code for the same CDR3. The chain links TRBV19 to TRBJ2-5; 8 nucleotides agree with TRBD1. CDR1 and CDR2 (germline): LNHDA, SQIVND (reference sequence). V lost 4 bases and J lost 5; bases outside the gene matches: 3. This CDR3 has 13 amino acids. The CDR3 region has the DNA TGTGCCAGTAGTACCCAGGGGGCGGAGACCCAGTACTTC. It translates to CASSTQGAETQYF.

The chain joins TRBV11-2 to TRBJ1-2; D possibly corresponds to TRBD1 (6 bases). This CDR3 spans 15 amino acids. Germline V gives CDR1 SGHAT, CDR2 FQNNGV. The germline V and J ends were trimmed by 0 bases and 4 bases, with 12 bases remaining between them. DNA of the CDR3: TGTGCCAGCAGCTTAGAGGACAGACCTTTCTATGGCTACACCTTC. It encodes CASSLEDRPFYGYTF.

The sample holds a few counts of this clone. This sequence joins TRBV29-1 and TRBJ2-3, with 8 bases aligning to TRBD2. CDR3 length: 15 amino acids. V shed 0 bases, J shed 5 bases, and the junction held 7 bases outside the gene matches. Germline V lookup: CDR1 SQVTM, CDR2 ANQGSEA. The CDR3 nucleotides are TGCAGCGTTGAAGACCGGGGGGGACTAGGAGATACGCAGTATTTT. Protein product: CSVEDRGGLGDTQYF.

This clone was seen a handful of times. The rearrangement uses TRBV5-6 and TRBJ2-5; D uncertain. The germline V gene has CDR1 SGHDT and CDR2 YYEEEE. This CDR3 has 12 residues. Trimming pared 2 bases from V and 3 bases from J, leaving 5 bases between. This chain's CDR3 is CASSFVEETQYF. Here the CDR3 DNA reads TGTGCCAGCAGCTTCGTAGAAGAGACCCAGTACTTC.

The chain recombines TRBV28 with TRBJ1-5; 10 bases are shared with TRBD1. J was trimmed by 6 bases and V by 4 bases; bases with no gene match: 12. Germline CDR1 is MDHEN and CDR2 is SYDVKM. The CDR3 is 17 amino acids. The CDR3 bases are TGTGCCAGCAGTTCGCTCGGGACAGGGGCCCACCGTCAGCCCCAGCATTTT. Its protein product is CASSSLGTGAHRQPQHF.

The chain recombines TRBV5-6 with TRBJ2-5, with a tentative D call TRBD1 (6 bases). The V and J ends lost 4 bases and 4 bases respectively, with 11 bases between them. CDR1 is SGHDT and CDR2 is YYEEEE in the germline V gene. The CDR3 has 13 residues. The CDR3 sequence is CASSRLGGETQYF. The CDR3 coding sequence is TGTGCCAGCAGCCGGCTAGGGGGAGAGACCCAGTACTTC.

The CDR3 DNA follows: TGTGCCAGCAGCTTGGGGGACACAGGGGTGCGTTCACCCCTCCACTTT. This codes for CASSLGDTGVRSPLHF. The rearrangement joins TRBV5-4 to TRBJ1-6, with 7 nucleotides matching TRBD1. The germline V gene has CDR1 SGHNT and CDR2 YYREEE (reference sequence). The CDR3 covers 16 residues. Trimming removed 0 bases from V and 9 bases from J; junction bases left unmatched: 9.

This clone was picked up a small number of times. V is TRBV4-3 and J is TRBJ2-3, with 7 bases identical to TRBD2. Germline-derived CDR1 and CDR2 are LGHNA and YSLEER. The CDR3 runs to 15 residues. Trimming at V came to 1 base and at J to 9 bases, leaving 10 bases not matched to a gene. The CDR3 loop reads CASSQAGLGAGTQYF. CDR3 sequence (DNA): TGCGCCAGCAGCCAAGCCGGACTGGGAGCGGGGACGCAGTATTTT.

This clone was seen a handful of times. The CDR3 nucleotides read TGCAGCGTTGATCGACAGGGGGTACAAGAGACCCAGTACTTC. It encodes CSVDRQGVQETQYF. This chain connects TRBV29-1 to TRBJ2-5; 9 bases are a match to TRBD1. The germline CDR1 and CDR2 sequences are SQVTM and ANQGSEA. V gave up 3 bases and J gave up 2 bases; unmatched junction bases: 4. This CDR3 spans 14 amino acids.

In this sample, this clone turned up a few times. J is TRBJ1-2 and V is TRBV9; 8 nucleotides agree with TRBD1. With 1 base clipped from V and 10 bases from J, the junction kept 12 bases outside the gene matches. Germline CDR1 is SGDLS and CDR2 is YYNGEE. The CDR3 extends over 15 amino acids. The CDR3 loop reads CASSVSPSRGQDYTF. The CDR3 region has the DNA TGTGCCAGCAGCGTAAGCCCGTCCAGGGGGCAAGACTACACCTTC.

In this sample, this clone turned up a few times. Other DNA sequences in this specimen translate into the identical CDR3. The chain has TRBV9 and TRBJ2-2, with D unresolved. CDR3 length: 14 amino acids. Trimming took off 1 base at V and 0 bases at J, with 4 bases between the two ends. Germline CDR1 is SGDLS and CDR2 is YYNGEE. The CDR3 sequence is CASSVRSNTGELFF. In nucleotides, the CDR3 is TGTGCCAGCAGCGTAAGGTCGAACACCGGGGAGCTGTTTTTT.

CDR3 DNA: TGTGCCAGCAGCCCCATAGGGGTACTCGAGCAGTACTTC. Translated: CASSPIGVLEQYF. This chain uses TRBV7-2 with TRBJ2-7, with a tentative D call TRBD1 (5 bases). Trimming cost V 5 bases and J 6 bases, with 14 bases left between them. The CDR3 sequence is 13 residues long. The germline CDR1 and CDR2 sequences are SGHTA and FQGNSA.